This record covers a single T cell receptor beta chain. In germline, CDR1 is MDHEN, CDR2 SYDVKM. The V end lost 1 base, the J end lost 3 bases, and 12 bases lay between the germline ends. The length of the CDR3 is 15 residues. The entry originates in a study of blood T cell repertoires in COVID-19. Study in general: The United States, Italy and Spain were the sources of the acute and convalescent COVID-19 samples.

The table came from immunoSEQ multiplex PCR; TCRdb's copy has only in-frame clones and leaves some out. The sample shows approximately 330,000 clones, roughly 87% of them seen only once. The receptor was isolated from a man aged 25 to 40 with COVID-19, enrolled during active disease. The genes are TRBV28 and TRBJ1-1; the D is unclear. The sample taken for sequencing was peripheral blood. The CDR3 loop is CASSLLGRVDTEAFF. CDR3 nucleotide sequence: TGTGCCAGCAGTTTATTGGGGAGGGTAGACACTGAAGCTTTCTTT. The whole variable domain, remainder taken from reference TRBV28 and TRBJ1-1, is DVKVTQSSRYLVKRTGEKVFLECVQDMDHENMFWYRQDPGLGLRLIYFSYDVKMKEKGDIPEGYSVSREKKERFSLILESASTNQTSMYLCASSLLGRVDTEAFFGQGTRLTVV.